The 27 T cell receptor beta chains presented below share a single source sample, sequenced in a study of response to subunit inactivated influenza vaccine. MiXCR, run by TCRdb on the RT-PCR reads, gives a single entry per CDR3 protein. The profile shows hundreds of thousands of distinct CDR3 sequences, about 11% of them singletons. These data also featured in a second study, about T cells expressing NK-cell markers. That publication notes: Beta-chain TCR cDNA was generated via 5'RACE template switching with UMIs.

The source material was PBMCs from blood, sampled on the day of vaccination. These receptors all stem from a man aged 50-60 years who received an inactivated influenza vaccine.

The CDR3 here is CSASVSGAPPDTQYF. CDR3 bases: TGCAGTGCTAGTGTGAGCGGGGCCCCCCCAGATACGCAGTATTTT. The J gene is TRBJ2-3, the V gene TRBV20-1, with TRBD2 identical over 7 bases. The germline CDR1 and CDR2 sequences are DFQATT and SNEGSKA (reference sequence). The CDR3 runs 15 residues. Losses at the gene ends were 3 bases for V and 4 bases for J; bases not matched to a gene: 10.

At least ten counts were recorded for this clonotype. This chain uses TRBV5-1 with TRBJ2-2; no clear D. V lost 4 bases and J lost 4, with 23 bases in between. The CDR3 runs 18 residues. Germline values: CDR1 SGHRS, CDR2 YFSETQ. CDR3 nucleotide sequence: TGCGCCAGCAGCCCGGTGGGCAGAAAATTATCCTTCACCGGGGAGCTGTTTTTT. Protein: CASSPVGRKLSFTGELFF.

This chain joins TRBV2 and TRBJ2-5; 7 nucleotides align to TRBD2. CDR3 length equals 16 residues. Germline V gene lookup returns CDR1 SNHLY and CDR2 FYNNEI. The V segment lost 5 bases and the J segment 1 base; nucleotides outside the gene matches: 10. This CDR3 reads CASSSSRTRPQETQYF. The CDR3, as DNA: TGTGCCAGCAGTTCCTCCCGGACTAGGCCCCAAGAGACCCAGTACTTC.

The chain links TRBV7-2 to TRBJ2-1; no definite D call. V was cut by 1 base and J by 4 bases, with 11 bases left in between. Germline CDR1 is SGHTA and CDR2 is FQGNSA. The CDR3 has 15 amino acids. The CDR3 region has the DNA TGTGCCAGCAGCTTAGACTCCCGGCCGTACAATGAGCAGTTCTTC. Its protein product is CASSLDSRPYNEQFF.

This clonotype was counted ten times or more. The chain is built from TRBV5-5 and TRBJ2-1, with 11 bases aligning to TRBD2. The germline CDR1 and CDR2 sequences are SGHKS and YYEKEE (reference sequence). This CDR3 is 15 amino acids long. V lost 5 bases, J lost 5 bases, and 6 bases stayed unmatched. CDR3 protein: CASSSGTSGNNEQFF. CDR3 sequence (DNA): TGTGCCAGCAGTTCCGGGACTAGCGGTAACAATGAGCAGTTCTTC.

This clonotype came up a few times. The chain employs TRBV5-1 and TRBJ2-7; no clear D. This CDR3 contains 14 residues. V was trimmed by 2 bases and J by 2 bases, leaving 11 bases between them. CDR1 is SGHRS and CDR2 is YFSETQ in the germline V gene. For the CDR3, the DNA is TGCGCCAGCAGCTTAAGAGTAGGAGCCTACGAGCAGTACTTC. Translating gives CASSLRVGAYEQYF.

The chain carries TRBV5-1 and TRBJ2-5, with D possibly TRBD2 on 7 matching bases. Germline loops: CDR1 SGHRS, CDR2 YFSETQ. This CDR3 spans 15 amino acids. The germline V and J ends were trimmed by 7 bases and 5 bases, with 21 bases remaining between them. In DNA, the CDR3 is TGCGCCAGCGGTCCCACGGGGGGCCGGGGGGAGACCCAGTACTTC. Amino acids: CASGPTGGRGETQYF.

J is TRBJ1-5 and V is TRBV20-1; a weak D match, TRBD1 (5 bases). This CDR3 is 14 amino acids long. V lost 1 base and J lost 3, with 10 bases in between. Germline CDR1 DFQATT, CDR2 SNEGSKA (reference sequence). The CDR3 DNA sequence: TGCAGTGCTAGAGTAGACAGAACCAATCAGCCCCAGCATTTT. Its translation is CSARVDRTNQPQHF.

Only a few counts were recorded for this clonotype. The rearrangement joins TRBV7-9 to TRBJ2-5; D is unresolved. Looked up from germline, CDR1 is SEHNR and CDR2 is FQNEAQ (reference sequence). Between the trimmed V and J ends, which lost 1 base and 1 base, there was a span of 10 bases. CDR3 size: 15 residues. CDR3 nucleotides: TGTGCCAGCAGCTTAGTGGTGGGAAGCCAAGAGACCCAGTACTTC. Amino acid sequence: CASSLVVGSQETQYF. Full variable domain (missing parts from reference TRBV7-9 and TRBJ2-5): DTGVSQNPRHKITKRGQNVTFRCDPISEHNRLYWYRQTLGQGPEFLTYFQNEAQLEKSRLLSDRFSAERPKGSFSTLEIQRTEQGDSAMYLCASSLVVGSQETQYFGPGTRLLVL.

This clonotype was recorded a few times. The CDR3 sequence: CASSEEGVGFSGANVLTF. The DNA of the CDR3 is TGTGCCAGCAGCGAGGAGGGGGTTGGATTCTCTGGGGCCAACGTCCTGACTTTC. The chain couples TRBV11-2 to TRBJ2-6; D may match TRBD1 or TRBD2 (6 bases each). V was pared by 5 bases and J by 0 bases, with 17 bases between. The germline gives CDR1 SGHAT, CDR2 FQNNGV. The CDR3 covers 18 residues. Using reference TRBV11-2 and TRBJ2-6 for the parts outside the CDR3, the full variable domain is EAGVAQSPRYKIIEKRQSVAFWCNPISGHATLYWYQQILGQGPKLLIQFQNNGVVDDSQLPKDRFSAERLKGVDSTLKIQPAKLEDSAVYLCASSEEGVGFSGANVLTFGAGSRLTVL.

The table lists this clonotype with a few counts. The chain uses TRBV29-1 and TRBJ2-7, with 9 positions matching TRBD2. Germline V gene sequence: CDR1 SQVTM, CDR2 ANQGSEA. The CDR3 extends over 14 amino acids. V shed 4 bases and J 7 bases; nucleotides not matched to a gene: 11. The CDR3 here is CSVVGRLAEGEQYF. The CDR3 DNA reads as TGCAGCGTTGTGGGGAGACTAGCGGAGGGGGAGCAGTACTTC.

The CDR3 protein is CASSPGSLGQYF. The CDR3 DNA sequence: TGTGCCAGCAGCCCCGGGAGTCTAGGGCAGTACTTC. This chain joins TRBV12-3 or TRBV12-4 and TRBJ2-7; D may be TRBD2 (6 bases). The CDR3 loop spans 12 amino acids. V was shortened by 6 bases and J by 9 bases, with 15 bases between the two germline ends.

The J gene is TRBJ2-1, the V gene TRBV10-3; 9 positions match TRBD1. V was pared by 10 bases and J by 1 base, with 8 bases of the junction left unmatched. The CDR3 is made up of 15 amino acids. Germline V gene lookup returns CDR1 ENHRY and CDR2 SYGVKD. The CDR3 reads CATSPGTGSYNEQFF. The CDR3 coding sequence is TGTGCCACTTCACCCGGGACAGGGTCCTACAATGAGCAGTTCTTC.

This clonotype showed up just a few times. V usage is TRBV29-1 and J usage is TRBJ2-1, with D possibly called TRBD1 or TRBD2 (5 bases each). With 4 bases removed from V and 2 bases from J, the gap between germline ends came to 24 bases. The CDR3 sequence is 18 residues long. Germline CDR1 reads SQVTM; CDR2 reads ANQGSEA. CDR3 coding DNA: TGCAGCGTTGTAGGGGCCTTCCCCCAAGCGGAGACCTACAATGAGCAGTTCTTC. This encodes CSVVGAFPQAETYNEQFF.

J is TRBJ2-7 and V is TRBV3-1; TRBD1 agrees at 7 bases. The CDR3 extends over 15 amino acids. The germline CDR1 and CDR2 sequences are LGHDT and YNNKEL (reference sequence). J was trimmed by 2 bases and V by 3 bases; bases with no gene match: 7. The DNA for the CDR3 is TGTGCCAGCAGCCAGATAGACAGGGATCCCTACGAGCAGTACTTC. The encoded protein is CASSQIDRDPYEQYF.

This clonotype was picked up many times. The rearrangement links TRBV12-3 or TRBV12-4 to TRBJ1-2, with D maybe TRBD1 (5 bases). Trimming cost V 3 bases and J 8 bases, with 13 bases left between them. The CDR3 covers 13 residues. CDR3: CASSFSGRRGYTF. Here the CDR3 DNA reads TGTGCCAGCAGTTTCTCAGGGAGACGAGGCTACACCTTC.

This chain links TRBV7-9 with TRBJ1-2; possibly TRBD1 for D (5 bases). Trimming shortened V by 3 bases and J by 3 bases, and 11 bases separated the two germline ends. This CDR3 is built from 14 residues. CDR1 SEHNR and CDR2 FQNEAQ come from the germline V gene (reference sequence). CDR3 sequence (DNA): TGTGCCAGCAGCTTCGGGGCCTCGGACTATGGCTACACCTTC. It is translated as CASSFGASDYGYTF.

There are a few counts of this clonotype. The CDR3 protein is CASMETGVNSPLHF. The CDR3 coding sequence is TGTGCCAGCATGGAGACAGGGGTAAATTCACCCCTCCACTTT. The chain has TRBV6-1 and TRBJ1-6, with 8 bases that match TRBD1. The CDR3 runs to 14 residues. From germline, CDR1 is MNHNS and CDR2 SASEGT. With 7 bases clipped from V and 7 bases from J, the junction kept 6 bases outside the gene matches.

This clonotype has a handful of counts. In DNA form, the CDR3 reads TGTGCCAGCAGCATCAGGGTTGAGGAGACCCAGTACTTC. Translated: CASSIRVEETQYF. The chain carries TRBV6-1 and TRBJ2-5; D is possibly TRBD1 (5 bases). Looked up from germline, CDR1 is MNHNS and CDR2 is SASEGT. The V gene lost 6 bases and the J gene lost 5 bases, with 13 bases spanning the gap. The CDR3 runs 13 residues.

This clonotype was picked up a small number of times. The gene calls are TRBV3-1 and TRBJ2-1; 7 bases are shared with TRBD2. V was clipped by 1 base and J by 8 bases; unmatched bases: 8. CDR1 LGHDT and CDR2 YNNKEL come from the germline V gene (reference sequence). This CDR3 is built from 15 residues. The CDR3 sequence: CASSQAGGLEDEQFF. DNA for the CDR3: TGTGCCAGCAGCCAAGCGGGGGGTCTGGAAGATGAGCAGTTCTTC.

This chain links TRBV7-2 with TRBJ2-7; D gene ambiguous. This CDR3 spans 15 amino acids. V lost 1 base, J lost 3 bases, and 13 bases lay in between. Germline-derived CDR1 and CDR2 are SGHTA and FQGNSA. The CDR3, as DNA: TGTGCCAGCAGCTTAGACCGGGCTACCAGCTACGAGCAGTACTTC. Translation: CASSLDRATSYEQYF. The full variable domain, its missing parts supplied by reference TRBV7-2 and TRBJ2-7, is GAGVSQSPSNKVTEKGKDVELRCDPISGHTALYWYRQSLGQGLEFLIYFQGNSAPDKSGLPSDRFSAERTGGSVSTLTIQRTQQEDSAVYLCASSLDRATSYEQYFGPGTRLTVT.

This clonotype is labeled medium-sized. One junction end disagrees with the germline gene, perhaps due to a read error. The CDR3 here is CASSLADTQYF. CDR3 nucleotide sequence: TGTGCCAGCAGTTTAGCAGATACGCAGTATTTT. The chain employs TRBV7-2 and TRBJ2-3; no firm D call. Looked up from germline, CDR1 is SGHTA and CDR2 is FQGNSA. This CDR3 comprises 11 residues.

This clonotype was observed a handful of times. The chain couples TRBV19 to TRBJ2-1; the D gene is possibly TRBD1 (5 bases). The CDR3 consists of 16 residues. Between the trimmed V and J ends, which lost 0 bases and 0 bases, there was a span of 9 bases. Germline V gene lookup returns CDR1 LNHDA and CDR2 SQIVND (reference sequence). The CDR3 bases are TGTGCCAGTAGTATAGATCAGGGTGTCTCCTACAATGAGCAGTTCTTC. Its protein product is CASSIDQGVSYNEQFF.

The chain has TRBV18 and TRBJ2-7; D call uncertain. Trimming stripped 3 bases from V and 1 base from J, with 10 bases between. The CDR3 covers 14 residues. CDR1 KGHSH and CDR2 LQKENI come from the germline V gene. The CDR3 DNA reads as TGTGCCAGCTCACCTAACTACGGGTCCTACGAGCAGTACTTC. As protein: CASSPNYGSYEQYF.

The genes are TRBV24-1 and TRBJ2-1; possible D gene TRBD1, 6 bases. Per the germline V gene, CDR1 is KGHDR and CDR2 is SFDVKD. The V gene lost 6 bases and the J gene lost 7 bases, with 21 bases spanning the gap. The CDR3 covers 16 residues. The CDR3 nucleotides read TGTGCCACCAGTCCGGCGGACAGAGGAATGGGGAATGAGCAGTTCTTC. Encoded protein: CATSPADRGMGNEQFF.

V gene TRBV20-1 combines with J gene TRBJ2-3, with 9 bases lining up with TRBD2. Per the germline V gene, CDR1 is DFQATT and CDR2 is SNEGSKA (reference sequence). V lost 4 bases and J lost 4; bases outside the gene matches: 3. The CDR3 runs to 13 residues. DNA for the CDR3: TGCAGTGCTAAAGGGACTAGCCCAGATACGCAGTATTTT. Amino acids: CSAKGTSPDTQYF.

CDR3 in amino acids: CASSYSAVISYEQYF. CDR3 nucleotide sequence: TGTGCCAGCAGTTACTCAGCGGTAATTTCCTACGAGCAGTACTTC. The rearrangement uses TRBV6-2 or TRBV6-3 and TRBJ2-7; TRBD2 might be the D (5 bases). Trimming shortened V by 0 bases and J by 1 base, and 10 bases separated the two germline ends. This CDR3 is built from 15 residues. CDR1 is MNHEY and CDR2 is SVGEGT in the germline V gene.